Listed here is a single T cell receptor beta chain. Here immunoSEQ multiplex PCR was the method, and the copy in TCRdb shows in-frame clones only, minus some. The table lists some 46,000 clones, 92% of them singletons. This sample stems from a study of T cell changes during pregnancy in multiple sclerosis. The V gene's germline CDR1 is SGHTA and CDR2 FQGNSA. With V trimmed by 3 bases and J by 4 bases, 8 bases remained unmatched. The CDR3 has 15 residues. This chain connects TRBV7-2 to TRBJ2-5, with 7 bases lining up with TRBD1. This TCR derives from a female donor with multiple sclerosis, enrolled in a pregnancy study. The sequencing here drew on peripheral blood, taken in the third trimester of pregnancy. CDR3: CASSFFDRAGETQYF. In DNA form, the CDR3 reads TGTGCCAGCAGCTTCTTTGACAGGGCTGGAGAGACCCAGTACTTC.